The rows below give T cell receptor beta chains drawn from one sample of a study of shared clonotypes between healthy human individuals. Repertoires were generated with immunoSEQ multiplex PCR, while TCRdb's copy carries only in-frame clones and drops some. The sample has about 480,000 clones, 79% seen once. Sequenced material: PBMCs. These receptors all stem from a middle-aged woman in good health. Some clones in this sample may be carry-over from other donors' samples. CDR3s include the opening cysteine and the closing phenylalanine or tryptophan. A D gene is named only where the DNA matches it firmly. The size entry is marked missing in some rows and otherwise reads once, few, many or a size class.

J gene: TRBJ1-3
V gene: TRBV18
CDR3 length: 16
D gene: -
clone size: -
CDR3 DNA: TGTGCCAGCTCACTAGACCGGCCCAAGGCTGGAAACACCATATATTTT
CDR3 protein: CASSLDRPKAGNTIYF

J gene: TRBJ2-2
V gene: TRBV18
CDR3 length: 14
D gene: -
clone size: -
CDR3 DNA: TGTGCCAGCTCACCACTAGGGAGCACCGGGGAGCTGTTTTTT
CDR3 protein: CASSPLGSTGELFF

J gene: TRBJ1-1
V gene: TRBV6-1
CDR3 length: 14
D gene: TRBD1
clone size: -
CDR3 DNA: TGTGCCAGCAGTGAAAACAGGGGGAGGACTGAAGCTTTCTTT
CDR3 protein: CASSENRGRTEAFF

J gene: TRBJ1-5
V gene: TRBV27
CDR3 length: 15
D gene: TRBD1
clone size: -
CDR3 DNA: TGTGCCAGCAGTCCTTACTCAGGGGGCCATCAGCCCCAGCATTTT
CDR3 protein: CASSPYSGGHQPQHF

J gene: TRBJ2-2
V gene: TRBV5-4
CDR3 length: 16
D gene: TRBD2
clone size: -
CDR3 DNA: TGTGCCAGCACCCCGGGGACTAGCGGGAACACCGGGGAGCTGTTTTTT
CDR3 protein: CASTPGTSGNTGELFF

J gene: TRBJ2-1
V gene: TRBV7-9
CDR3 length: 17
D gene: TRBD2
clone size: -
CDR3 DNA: TGTGCCAGCAGCTTAGGGACCGGGACTAGCGGGAGGAATGAGCAGTTCTTC
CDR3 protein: CASSLGTGTSGRNEQFF

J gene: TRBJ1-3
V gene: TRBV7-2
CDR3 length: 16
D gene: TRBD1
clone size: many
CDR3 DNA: TGTGCCAGCAGCCCCCGGACAGGGAGCGAGGGAAACACCATATATTTT
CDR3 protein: CASSPRTGSEGNTIYF

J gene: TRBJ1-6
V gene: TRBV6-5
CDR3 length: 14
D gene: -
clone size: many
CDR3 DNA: TGTGCCAGCAGTTACTCGGGGGGCTCTTCACCCCTCCACTTT
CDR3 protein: CASSYSGGSSPLHF

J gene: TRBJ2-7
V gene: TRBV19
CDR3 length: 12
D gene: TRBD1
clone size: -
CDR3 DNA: TGTGCCAGTTTGGACAGGAACTACGAGCAGTACTTC
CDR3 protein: CASLDRNYEQYF

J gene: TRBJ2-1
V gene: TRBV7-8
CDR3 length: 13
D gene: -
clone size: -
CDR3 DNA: TGTGCCAGCAGCTTAGTCGAGCGGAGAGAGCAGTTCTTC
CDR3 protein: CASSLVERREQFF

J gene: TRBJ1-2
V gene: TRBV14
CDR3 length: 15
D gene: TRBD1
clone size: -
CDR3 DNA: TGTGCCAGCAGCCAGGGTCGACAGGGGAACTATGGCTACACCTTC
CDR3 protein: CASSQGRQGNYGYTF

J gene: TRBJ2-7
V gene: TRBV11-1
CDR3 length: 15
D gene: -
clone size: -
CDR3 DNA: TGTGCCAGCAGCCCGACCCTAGATCCCTCCTACGAGCAGTACTTC
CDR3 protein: CASSPTLDPSYEQYF

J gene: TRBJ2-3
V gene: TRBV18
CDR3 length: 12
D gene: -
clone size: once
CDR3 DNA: TGTGCCAGCTCAGGGGGCACAGATACGCAGTATTTT
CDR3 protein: CASSGGTDTQYF

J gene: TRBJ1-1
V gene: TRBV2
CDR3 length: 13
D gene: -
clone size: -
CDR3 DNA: TGTGCCAGCAGCCCACAGGGAAACACTGAAGCTTTCTTT
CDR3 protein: CASSPQGNTEAFF

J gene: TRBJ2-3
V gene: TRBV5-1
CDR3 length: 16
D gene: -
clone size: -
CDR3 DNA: TGCGCCAGCAGCTTCTTCCAGGATAAGACGACAGATACGCAGTATTTT
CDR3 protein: CASSFFQDKTTDTQYF

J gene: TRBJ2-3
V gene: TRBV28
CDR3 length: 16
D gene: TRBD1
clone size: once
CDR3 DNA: TGTGCCAGCAGTCGGGGGACAGGGGGCAGGACAGATACGCAGTATTTT
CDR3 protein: CASSRGTGGRTDTQYF

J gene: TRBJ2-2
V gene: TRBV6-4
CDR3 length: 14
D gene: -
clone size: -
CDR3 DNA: TGTGCCAGCAGAACAGGGCCAGACACCGGGGAGCTGTTTTTT
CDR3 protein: CASRTGPDTGELFF

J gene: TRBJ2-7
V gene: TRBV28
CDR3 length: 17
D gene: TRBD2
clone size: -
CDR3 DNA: TGTGCCAGCAGTTTATCCCTTCTAGCGGGGGCCTCCTACGAGCAGTACTTC
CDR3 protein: CASSLSLLAGASYEQYF

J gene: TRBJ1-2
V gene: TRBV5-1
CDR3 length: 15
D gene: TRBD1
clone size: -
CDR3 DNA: TGCGCCAGCAGCTTAAGGACAGGGGACACCTATGGCTACACCTTC
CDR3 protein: CASSLRTGDTYGYTF

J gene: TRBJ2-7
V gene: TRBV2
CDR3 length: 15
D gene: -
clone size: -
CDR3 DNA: TGTGCCAGCAGGGAGTCCGCGGGACTCTCCTACGAGCAGTACTTC
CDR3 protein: CASRESAGLSYEQYF

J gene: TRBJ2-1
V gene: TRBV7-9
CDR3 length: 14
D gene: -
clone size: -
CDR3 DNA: TGTGCCAGCAGCTTCCGGGACAAGTACAATGAGCAGTTCTTC
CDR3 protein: CASSFRDKYNEQFF

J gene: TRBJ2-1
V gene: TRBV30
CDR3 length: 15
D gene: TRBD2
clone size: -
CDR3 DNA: TGTGCCTGGAGCTTGGGACTAGCGGGGTACAATGAGCAGTTCTTC
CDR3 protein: CAWSLGLAGYNEQFF

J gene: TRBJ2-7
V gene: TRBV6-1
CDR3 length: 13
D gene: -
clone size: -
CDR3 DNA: TGTGCCAGCAGACAGGTAAAATCCTACGAGCAGTACTTC
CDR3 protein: CASRQVKSYEQYF

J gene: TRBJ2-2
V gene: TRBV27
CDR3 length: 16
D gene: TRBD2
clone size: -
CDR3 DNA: TGTGCCAGCAGTTTAGTCCTGGCTAGCGGGGGCGGGGAGCTGTTTTTT
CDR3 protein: CASSLVLASGGGELFF

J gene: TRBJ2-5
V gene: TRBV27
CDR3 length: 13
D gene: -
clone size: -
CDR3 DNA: TGTGCCAGCAGGTTACGGCAGCAAGAGACCCAGTACTTC
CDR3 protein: CASRLRQQETQYF

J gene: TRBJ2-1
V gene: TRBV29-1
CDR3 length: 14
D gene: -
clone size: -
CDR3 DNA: TGCAGCACCCCTAGGTTGAGCTCCTACAATGAGCAGTTCTTC
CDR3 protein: CSTPRLSSYNEQFF

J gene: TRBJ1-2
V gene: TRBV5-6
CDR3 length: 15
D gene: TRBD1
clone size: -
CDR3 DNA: TGTGCCAGCAGCTTGTATCCGCAGGGGGCGCAGGGCTACACCTTC
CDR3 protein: CASSLYPQGAQGYTF

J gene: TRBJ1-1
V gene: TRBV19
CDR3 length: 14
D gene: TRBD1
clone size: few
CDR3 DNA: TGTGCCAGTAGTGAGACAGGGGCGCACACTGAAGCTTTCTTT
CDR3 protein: CASSETGAHTEAFF

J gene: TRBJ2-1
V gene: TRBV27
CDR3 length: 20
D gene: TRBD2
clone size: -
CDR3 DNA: TGTGCCAGCAGTTTATCCTTACCGCCGGGACTAGCGGCGTCCTACAATGAGCAGTTCTTC
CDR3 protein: CASSLSLPPGLAASYNEQFF

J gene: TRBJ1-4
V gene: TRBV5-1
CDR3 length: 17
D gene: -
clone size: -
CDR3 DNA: TGCGCCAGCAGCTCCATCGATGAGATGTACCTTAATGAAAAACTGTTTTTT
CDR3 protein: CASSSIDEMYLNEKLFF

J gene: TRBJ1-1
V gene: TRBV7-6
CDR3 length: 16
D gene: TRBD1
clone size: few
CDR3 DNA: TGTGCCAGCAGCTTGCTAATCACAGGGGGGAACACTGAAGCTTTCTTT
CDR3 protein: CASSLLITGGNTEAFF

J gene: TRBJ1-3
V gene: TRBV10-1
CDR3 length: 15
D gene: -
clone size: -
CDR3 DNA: TGCGCCAGCAGTGAGGGCTTACTCTCTGGAAACACCATATATTTT
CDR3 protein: CASSEGLLSGNTIYF

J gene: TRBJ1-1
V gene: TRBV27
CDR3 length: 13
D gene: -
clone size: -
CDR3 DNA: TGTGCCAGCAGTTCTTCCGGTTACACTGAAGCTTTCTTT
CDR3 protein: CASSSSGYTEAFF